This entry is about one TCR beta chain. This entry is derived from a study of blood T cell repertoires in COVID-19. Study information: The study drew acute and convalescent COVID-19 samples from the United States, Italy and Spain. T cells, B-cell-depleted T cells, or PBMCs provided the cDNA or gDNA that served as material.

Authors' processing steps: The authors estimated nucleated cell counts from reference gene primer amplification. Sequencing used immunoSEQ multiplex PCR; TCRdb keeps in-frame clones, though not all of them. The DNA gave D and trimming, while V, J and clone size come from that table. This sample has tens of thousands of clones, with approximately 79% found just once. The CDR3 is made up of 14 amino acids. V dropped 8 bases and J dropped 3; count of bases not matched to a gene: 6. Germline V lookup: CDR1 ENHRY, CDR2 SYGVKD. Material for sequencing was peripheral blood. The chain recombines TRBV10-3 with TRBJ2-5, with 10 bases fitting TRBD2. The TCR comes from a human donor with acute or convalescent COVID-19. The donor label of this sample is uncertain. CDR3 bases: TGTGCCATCTCCGGGACTAGCGAGAAAGAGACCCAGTACTTC. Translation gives CAISGTSEKETQYF.